The T cell receptor (beta chain) described here comes from a study of cytomegalovirus exposure and HLA in healthy donors. Study findings and constraints: Some TCR beta chains (164 of them) were listed as cytomegalovirus-associated.

Turning to this clone: Its antigen is not identified.

Libraries were prepared by immunoSEQ multiplex PCR; TCRdb keeps only in-frame clonotypes and omits some of them. Among about 74,000 clones listed, nearly 95% were seen once. Sequencing was done on a sample of PBMCs. The receptor comes from a man between 18 and 29 years old in good health and CMV-seropositive.

CDR3 bases: TGTGCCATCGGCACGGAGATGAACACTGAAGCTTTCTTT. It codes for CAIGTEMNTEAFF. This sequence joins TRBV10-3 and TRBJ1-1; D unresolved. Germline CDR1 is ENHRY and CDR2 is SYGVKD. The germline V and J ends were trimmed by 8 bases and 0 bases, with 10 bases remaining between them. This CDR3 contains 13 residues.